These 8 T cell receptor beta chains came from one sample sequenced in a study of blood T cell repertoires in COVID-19. This table comes from immunoSEQ multiplex PCR, and its TCRdb copy is limited to in-frame clones, with some not included. The sample contains about 300,000 clones, around 89% of which appear only once. The source material was peripheral blood. The origin of the receptors is a woman under 40 who had recovered from COVID-19.

The chain employs TRBV28 and TRBJ2-7; D may be TRBD1 (6 bases). There are 13 residues in the CDR3. Trimming left V 5 bases short and J 2 bases short, with 10 bases between. Germline V gene data show CDR1 as MDHEN and CDR2 as SYDVKM. The CDR3 protein is CASSPPGAYEQYF. CDR3 DNA: TGTGCCAGCAGTCCTCCAGGGGCCTACGAGCAGTACTTC.

V gene TRBV29-1 combines with J gene TRBJ2-3, with 8 nucleotides matching TRBD1. V was clipped by 6 bases and J by 3 bases; unmatched bases: 8. Germline V gene sequence: CDR1 SQVTM, CDR2 ANQGSEA. The CDR3 covers 14 residues. The CDR3 sequence: CSVSGQGRTDTQYF. In DNA, the CDR3 is TGCAGCGTCTCCGGACAGGGTCGAACAGATACGCAGTATTTT.

The genes are TRBV7-3 and TRBJ1-5; D not certain. The germline V gene encodes CDR1 SGHTA and CDR2 FQGTGA. This CDR3 is built from 13 residues. Trimming removed 3 bases at V and 5 bases at J, with 8 bases between. The CDR3 reads CASSLSVDQPQHF. The CDR3 nucleotides are TGTGCCAGCAGCTTGTCGGTAGATCAGCCCCAGCATTTT.

V gene TRBV30 combines with J gene TRBJ2-3; 10 nucleotides match TRBD2. CDR1 GTSNPN and CDR2 SVGIG come from the germline V gene (reference sequence). J was trimmed by 1 base and V by 5 bases; bases with no gene match: 6. The CDR3 has 15 residues. The CDR3 spells CAWARAGGGTDTQYF. Here the CDR3 DNA reads TGTGCCTGGGCCCGAGCGGGGGGGGGCACAGATACGCAGTATTTT. Full variable domain (remainder filled in from reference TRBV30 and TRBJ2-3): SQTIHQWPATLVQPVGSPLSLECTVEGTSNPNLYWYRQAAGRGLQLLFYSVGIGQISSEVPQNLSASRPQDRQFILSSKKLLLSDSGFYLCAWARAGGGTDTQYFGPGTRLTVL.

The chain has TRBV5-6 and TRBJ1-4; D unclear. Germline CDR1 reads SGHDT; CDR2 reads YYEEEE. The V end lost 3 bases, the J end lost 4 bases, and 13 bases lay between the germline ends. CDR3 length: 15 residues. CDR3 loop: CASSSAIDFNEKLFF. DNA of the CDR3: TGTGCCAGCAGCTCCGCGATAGACTTTAATGAAAAACTGTTTTTT.

This rearrangement joins TRBV24-1 to TRBJ2-1; the D gene is possibly TRBD1 (5 bases). Trimming stripped 9 bases from V and 5 bases from J, with 19 bases between. In germline, CDR1 is KGHDR, CDR2 SFDVKD. CDR3 length: 15 amino acids. For the CDR3, the DNA is TGTGCCACCCGGCCCCGCAGGGCCACCAACAATGAGCAGTTCTTC. Its translation is CATRPRRATNNEQFF.

This clone was seen a single time. This sequence joins TRBV5-5 and TRBJ2-7, with TRBD1 identical over 9 bases. Unmatched junction bases numbered 4, after V lost 3 bases and J lost 6 bases. Germline lookup yields CDR1 SGHKS and CDR2 YYEKEE (reference sequence). The CDR3 spans 13 residues. In nucleotides, the CDR3 is TGTGCCAGCAGCTCACAGGGGGCGCTCGAGCAGTACTTC. As protein: CASSSQGALEQYF. The full variable domain, its missing parts supplied by reference TRBV5-5 and TRBJ2-7, is DAGVTQSPTHLIKTRGQQVTLRCSPISGHKSVSWYQQVLGQGPQFIFQYYEKEERGRGNFPDRFSARQFPNYSSELNVNALLLGDSALYLCASSSQGALEQYFGPGTRLTVT.

This chain connects TRBV28 to TRBJ1-2, with TRBD1 matching 9 bases. The CDR3 extends over 13 amino acids. Germline V gives CDR1 MDHEN, CDR2 SYDVKM. Trimming cost V 8 bases and J 3 bases; bases outside gene matches: 4. This chain's CDR3 is CASLRDRDYGYTF. CDR3 in DNA: TGTGCCAGCCTCAGGGACAGGGACTATGGCTACACCTTC.